One and the same sample provided the 21 T cell receptor beta chains below, sequenced in a study of human T cells and chemical hapten exposure (dated by TCRdb to the early 2020s). The time point label for this specimen denotes: pre-sensitization, week 0. What this sample's treatment or condition label stands for: therapeutic diphenylcyclopropenone sensitization with weekly scalp DPC. The library relied on RACE. The instrument was a NextSeq 500. The raw public reads went through TCRdb reprocessing: fastp at Q25, MiXCR clone calling, in-frame beta chains kept. Under each unique CDR3 protein, matching rows form one entry showing the most common genes and DNA. The sample contains approximately 370,000 distinct CDR3 sequences, approximately 5% of them found a single time. The top ten clonotypes cover around 8% of the sample. This specimen was whole blood, taken in connection with sensitization to the hapten diphenylcyclopropenone (DPC). All receptors come from a woman younger than 30 with alopecia areata. Some clones in this sample may be carry-over from other donors' samples.

This clonotype showed up many times. This chain uses TRBV5-1 with TRBJ2-7; 13 bases fit TRBD2. Per germline, CDR1 SGHRS and CDR2 YFSETQ. Trimming at V came to 1 base and at J to 4 bases, leaving 8 bases not matched to a gene. CDR3 size: 17 residues. The CDR3 region is CASSLNVGTSGVYEQYF. DNA of the CDR3: TGCGCCAGCAGCTTGAATGTTGGGACTAGCGGGGTGTACGAGCAGTACTTC.

This clonotype was seen only a few times. The chain has TRBV7-2 and TRBJ2-3; 12 bases match TRBD1. The CDR3 is 17 residues long. After removal of 4 bases from V and 4 bases from J, the junction contained 9 bases not matched to a gene. Germline V CDR1 and CDR2: SGHTA, FQGNSA. Here the CDR3 reads CASSSTGTGGLADTQYF. The CDR3 DNA reads TGTGCCAGCAGCTCCACCGGGACAGGGGGCCTGGCAGATACGCAGTATTTT.

J is TRBJ1-6 and V is TRBV13; possible D gene TRBD1, 6 bases. The CDR3 is 16 residues long. Germline V gene data show CDR1 as PRHDT and CDR2 as FYEKMQ (reference sequence). V gave up 0 bases and J gave up 7 bases, with 13 bases separating them. The CDR3: CASSLGEGVKNSPLHF. The CDR3 bases are TGTGCCAGCAGCTTAGGTGAGGGGGTGAAAAATTCACCCCTCCACTTT.

J is TRBJ2-3 and V is TRBV10-3; D unclear. V gave up 4 bases and J gave up 1 base, with 3 bases separating them. CDR1 is ENHRY, CDR2 SYGVKD, per germline. This CDR3 spans 12 amino acids. CDR3 nucleotides: TGTGCCATCAGTGGGGGCACAGATACGCAGTATTTT. Amino acids: CAISGGTDTQYF.

This clonotype showed up just a few times. The chain is built from TRBV6-5 and TRBJ1-1; a possible D gene is TRBD1 (5 bases). Trimming stripped 6 bases from V and 1 base from J, with 12 bases between. The CDR3 has 14 amino acids. Germline V gene lookup returns CDR1 MNHEY and CDR2 SVGAGI. The CDR3 DNA reads as TGTGCCAGCAGCCTCACTCAGGGGAACACTGAAGCTTTCTTT. It encodes CASSLTQGNTEAFF.

The chain is built from TRBV5-1 and TRBJ2-7; D gene unclear. V lost 3 bases, J lost 4 bases, and 8 bases lay in between. The CDR3 is 12 residues long. Per the germline V gene, CDR1 is SGHRS and CDR2 is YFSETQ. CDR3 sequence: CASSSIPYEQYF. As DNA, the CDR3 is TGCGCCAGCAGCTCCATACCGTACGAGCAGTACTTC.

The chain links TRBV29-1 to TRBJ1-5; D call uncertain. Germline CDR1 and CDR2: SQVTM and ANQGSEA. Trimming took off 5 bases at V and 3 bases at J, with 11 bases between the two ends. This CDR3 is built from 13 residues. CDR3 nucleotides: TGCAGCGTTCTAGGAAGCCCCAATCAGCCCCAGCATTTT. Residues: CSVLGSPNQPQHF.

This clonotype was detected a few times. The rearrangement uses TRBV7-2 and TRBJ2-4, with D possibly TRBD1 on 6 matching bases. With 5 bases removed from V and 5 bases from J, the gap between germline ends came to 16 bases. The V gene's germline CDR1 is SGHTA and CDR2 FQGNSA. The CDR3 sequence is 15 residues long. The CDR3 spells CASSPTGLGQNIQYF. Here the CDR3 DNA reads TGTGCCAGCAGCCCCACAGGGTTAGGTCAAAACATTCAGTACTTC. The whole variable domain, remainder taken from reference TRBV7-2 and TRBJ2-4, is GAGVSQSPSNKVTEKGKDVELRCDPISGHTALYWYRQSLGQGLEFLIYFQGNSAPDKSGLPSDRFSAERTGGSVSTLTIQRTQQEDSAVYLCASSPTGLGQNIQYFGAGTRLSVL.

This chain uses TRBV6-2 or TRBV6-3 with TRBJ2-5, with 9 bases matching TRBD1. V trimming: 5 bases; J trimming: 5 bases; junction bases outside the gene matches: 6. This CDR3 has 14 residues. Per the germline V gene, CDR1 is MNHEY and CDR2 is SVGEGT. The DNA for the CDR3 is TGTGCCAGCAGTACAGGGGGCGCTTTGGAGACCCAGTACTTC. The encoded protein is CASSTGGALETQYF.

The table lists this clonotype with a few counts. This chain connects TRBV20-1 to TRBJ1-2, with 7 bases matching TRBD1. Germline V gene data show CDR1 as DFQATT and CDR2 as SNEGSKA (reference sequence). This CDR3 is built from 13 residues. DNA for the CDR3: TGCAGCGGGGGGGACAGACTAAACTATGGCTACACCTTC. Amino acids: CSGGDRLNYGYTF.

This clonotype appeared a few times. V and J are TRBV12-5 and TRBJ2-7; the D gene is possibly TRBD1 (6 bases). The CDR3 sequence is 15 residues long. CDR1 and CDR2 from the germline V gene are LGHNT and FRNRAP. Trimming stripped 1 base from V and 3 bases from J, with 13 bases between. The CDR3, as DNA: TGTGCTAGTGGTTTGGACCGGGGACACTTCTACGAGCAGTACTTC. Residues: CASGLDRGHFYEQYF.

The chain joins TRBV5-6 to TRBJ2-7; 7 positions agree with TRBD1. Germline V gene data show CDR1 as SGHDT and CDR2 as YYEEEE. The V segment lost 2 bases and the J segment 3 bases; nucleotides outside the gene matches: 5. The CDR3 is 14 residues long. The CDR3 DNA is TGTGCCAGCAGCTTCAGGGCAGGGGGCTACGAGCAGTACTTC. This translates into CASSFRAGGYEQYF.

The chain couples TRBV29-1 to TRBJ1-2; D remains ambiguous. Deletions cut 0 bases from V and 2 bases from J, with 10 bases between. The V gene's germline CDR1 is SQVTM and CDR2 ANQGSEA. The CDR3 covers 14 residues. The CDR3 region has the DNA TGCAGCGTTGAAGACCCAGTCAAAAACTATGGCTACACCTTC. Protein sequence: CSVEDPVKNYGYTF.

There are many counts of this clonotype. V and J are TRBV6-6 and TRBJ1-5; weak D call: TRBD1 (6 bases). The CDR3 spans 16 residues. Trimming cost V 6 bases and J 3 bases, with 18 bases left between them. Looked up from germline, CDR1 is MNHNY and CDR2 is SVGAGI (reference sequence). CDR3 nucleotides: TGTGCCAGCAGCCCCAGGGGTCAGGGGATCAATCAGCCCCAGCATTTT. Amino acid sequence: CASSPRGQGINQPQHF.

The V call is TRBV4-3, the J call TRBJ2-5; D call uncertain. V was clipped by 0 bases and J by 1 base, with 9 bases between them. Germline V CDR1 and CDR2: LGHNA, YSLEER. The CDR3 is made up of 15 amino acids. Written as DNA, the CDR3 is TGCGCCAGCAGCCAAGACCGCCGCTTCCAAGAGACCCAGTACTTC. As protein: CASSQDRRFQETQYF.

Only a few counts were recorded for this clonotype. The gene calls are TRBV12-5 and TRBJ2-3, with D perhaps given as TRBD1 or TRBD2 (5 bases each). This CDR3 has 16 residues. Looked up from germline, CDR1 is LGHNT and CDR2 is FRNRAP. V was shortened by 6 bases and J by 4 bases, with 20 bases between the two germline ends. CDR3 region: CASGLRAGPPADTQYF. CDR3 nucleotide sequence: TGTGCTAGTGGCTTGCGGGCAGGGCCCCCCGCAGATACGCAGTATTTT. The whole variable domain, filled in from reference TRBV12-5 and TRBJ2-3, reads DARVTQTPRHKVTEMGQEVTMRCQPILGHNTVFWYRQTMMQGLELLAYFRNRAPLDDSGMPKDRFSAEMPDATLATLKIQPSEPRDSAVYFCASGLRAGPPADTQYFGPGTRLTVL.

The CDR3 DNA reads TGCAGTGCTTTTACAGGGGGTGCAGATACGCAGTATTTT. Translated: CSAFTGGADTQYF. V is TRBV20-1 and J is TRBJ2-3, with TRBD1 identical over 8 bases. Trimming at V came to 5 bases and at J to 4 bases, leaving 5 bases not matched to a gene. Germline CDR1 reads DFQATT; CDR2 reads SNEGSKA (reference sequence). CDR3 length equals 13 residues.

This clonotype was counted ten times or more. V is TRBV7-8 and J is TRBJ2-4, with a weak D call TRBD1 (6 bases). The CDR3 totals 17 residues. Germline V gene lookup returns CDR1 SGHVS and CDR2 FQNEAQ. V was trimmed by 5 bases and J by 1 base, leaving 18 bases between them. The CDR3 protein is CASSRSRGGVAKNIQYF. As DNA, the CDR3 is TGTGCCAGCAGCCGGAGCAGGGGTGGGGTGGCCAAAAACATTCAGTACTTC.

This clonotype was counted between two and nine times. The chain employs TRBV7-3 and TRBJ2-3, with 10 bases fitting TRBD2. Germline V gene lookup returns CDR1 SGHTA and CDR2 FQGTGA. Losses at the gene ends were 3 bases for V and 4 bases for J; bases not matched to a gene: 4. The CDR3 runs 15 residues. The chain's CDR3 is CASSFGLAVADTQYF. CDR3 sequence (DNA): TGTGCCAGCAGCTTTGGACTAGCGGTTGCAGATACGCAGTATTTT. Full variable domain (remainder filled in from reference TRBV7-3 and TRBJ2-3): GAGVSQTPSNKVTEKGKYVELRCDPISGHTALYWYRQSLGQGPEFLIYFQGTGAADDSGLPNDRFFAVRPEGSVSTLKIQRTERGDSAVYLCASSFGLAVADTQYFGPGTRLTVL.

The chain couples TRBV5-1 to TRBJ2-7; D possibly matches TRBD1 or TRBD2 (5 bases each). V lost 4 bases to trimming and J lost 5 bases, with 16 bases between them. Germline lookup yields CDR1 SGHRS and CDR2 YFSETQ. This CDR3 has 14 residues. The CDR3 coding sequence is TGCGCCAGCAGCACGGACATAGAGGAGGACGAGCAGTACTTC. It is translated as CASSTDIEEDEQYF.

Only a few counts were recorded for this clonotype. The chain employs TRBV6-5 and TRBJ2-1, with 9 bases fitting TRBD1. J gave up 5 bases and V 5 bases, and 4 bases lay outside the gene matches. CDR3 size: 14 residues. In germline, CDR1 is MNHEY, CDR2 SVGAGI. The CDR3 sequence: CASSRQGGDNEQFF. DNA of the CDR3: TGTGCCAGCAGTCGACAGGGGGGTGACAATGAGCAGTTCTTC.